Listed below are T cell receptor beta chains from one sample, sequenced in a study of control samples from healthy donors and cancer patients. The protocol was immunoSEQ multiplex PCR, while the TCRdb copy is restricted to in-frame clones and leaves out a portion. The sample lists 150,000 to 200,000 clones; 90% were seen once. Sequencing was done on a sample of blood. Source of these receptors: a woman aged 50 to 65 in good health. Each CDR3 is given with its conserved first and last residue. A D gene is named only where the DNA matches it firmly. The listing skips clone size in some rows; elsewhere it reads once, few, many or a size class.

clone_size j_call v_call d_call cdr3_length cdr3_nt cdr3_aa
NA TRBJ2-5 TRBV24-1 TRBD2 16 TGTGCCACCAGTGCGACTAGCGGGGGGGGTAAAGAGACCCAGTACTTC CATSATSGGGKETQYF
NA TRBJ1-6 TRBV6-2/TRBV6-3 NA 11 TGTGCCAGCAGTTACGGATCACCCCTCCACTTT CASSYGSPLHF
once TRBJ2-7 TRBV6-2/TRBV6-3 TRBD2 16 TGTGCCAGCAGCCAACCCCCTAGCGGGAGGATATACGAGCAGTACTTC CASSQPPSGRIYEQYF
NA TRBJ1-4 TRBV2 NA 15 TGTGCCAGCAGTGAATATCAGGTCTTCAATGAAAAACTGTTTTTT CASSEYQVFNEKLFF
NA TRBJ1-2 TRBV5-4 NA 13 TGTGCCAGCAGCTACGACAGGAATGGTGGCTACACCTTC CASSYDRNGGYTF
NA TRBJ1-1 TRBV12-3/TRBV12-4 NA 13 TGTGCCAGCAGTTTGCCCTTCAACACTGAAGCTTTCTTT CASSLPFNTEAFF
NA TRBJ2-5 TRBV12-3/TRBV12-4 NA 13 TGTGCCAGCAGTCTTGGGACCCTGGAGACCCAGTACTTC CASSLGTLETQYF
NA TRBJ2-5 TRBV3-1/TRBV3-2 TRBD1 17 TGTGCCAGCAGCCCCACCCGGGCACAGGGGCGTCGAGAGACCCAGTACTTC CASSPTRAQGRRETQYF
NA TRBJ1-4 TRBV25-1 TRBD1 16 TGTGCCAGCAGTATGACCCCCCGGGACAGGGGTGAAAAACTGTTTTTT CASSMTPRDRGEKLFF
once TRBJ1-3 TRBV5-5 NA 12 TGTGCCAGCAGCCGCGCGGGAAACACCATATATTTT CASSRAGNTIYF
NA TRBJ1-5 TRBV7-2 TRBD1 14 TGTGCCAGCAGCTTAGCAGGGGGCAGCCAGCCCCAGCATTTT CASSLAGGSQPQHF
once TRBJ2-2 TRBV14 NA 14 TGTGCCAGCAGCCCCCCGGGCGGTACCGGGGAGCTGTTTTTT CASSPPGGTGELFF
NA TRBJ1-4 TRBV4-1 NA 15 TGCGCCAGCAGCCAAAGGGGGGATAAGAATGAAAAACTGTTTTTT CASSQRGDKNEKLFF
NA TRBJ2-2 TRBV24-1 TRBD2 13 TGTGCCACCGGGACTAGGAGCACCGGGGAGCTGTTTTTT CATGTRSTGELFF
NA TRBJ2-5 TRBV18 NA 12 TGTGCCAGCTCACCCGACACACAGACCCAGTACTTC CASSPDTQTQYF
NA TRBJ2-2 TRBV7-3 NA 13 TGTGCCAGCAGCTTAGAACGCACCGGGGAGCTGTTTTTT CASSLERTGELFF
NA TRBJ2-5 TRBV6-2/TRBV6-3 NA 14 TGTGCCAGCAGTTCATCCCCCGCAGGGGCTGACCAGTACTTC CASSSSPAGADQYF
NA TRBJ2-1 TRBV11-3 TRBD2 15 TGTGCCAGCAGCTTAGGAGCGGGGGGGCCAAGAGAGCAGTTCTTC CASSLGAGGPREQFF
NA TRBJ1-1 TRBV18 TRBD1 17 TGTGCCAGCTCACCACCGACCAGGGGGTTGGAGAACACTGAAGCTTTCTTT CASSPPTRGLENTEAFF
NA TRBJ2-5 TRBV18 NA 11 TGTGCCAGCTCACCCGTAGAGACCCAGTACTTC CASSPVETQYF
once TRBJ2-7 TRBV30 NA 15 TGTGCCTGGAGTGTACACGGGGGGCCAGCCTACGAGCAGTACTTC CAWSVHGGPAYEQYF
few TRBJ1-2 TRBV5-6 NA 15 TGTGCCAGCAGCCTGCAAGCGGAGAGGGCCGGGGGCTACACCTTC CASSLQAERAGGYTF